This is a list of T cell receptor beta chains from one sample in a study of T cell responses to AZD1222 COVID-19 vaccine. Repertoires were generated with immunoSEQ multiplex PCR, while TCRdb's copy carries only in-frame clones and drops some. The sample includes 250,000 to 300,000 clones, around 92% of them seen just once. Sequencing used peripheral blood, obtained 28 days after the second AZD1222 dose. The source is an adult who received the AZD1222 COVID-19 vaccine. The CDR3 runs from the conserved cysteine through the conserved F or W. Fields, in order: V gene, J gene, clone size, D gene, CDR3 DNA, CDR3 protein. D genes are given only for firm matches. Some rows have no size entry. The others give once, few or many, or a class for an expanded clone.

v_gene: TRBV3-1/TRBV3-2
j_gene: TRBJ2-7
abundance: -
d_gene: -
CDR3nt: TGTGCCAGCAGCCAAGGGTGGGCAGGTTCCTACGAGCAGTACTTC
CDR3aa: CASSQGWAGSYEQYF

v_gene: TRBV9
j_gene: TRBJ1-4
abundance: -
d_gene: -
CDR3nt: TGTGCCAGCAGCGTAAATCTGGAAGAAAAACTGTTTTTT
CDR3aa: CASSVNLEEKLFF

v_gene: TRBV13
j_gene: TRBJ2-7
abundance: -
d_gene: TRBD2
CDR3nt: TGTGCCAGCAGCCCCCGTAGTAGCGGGACCACCTACGAGCAGTACTTC
CDR3aa: CASSPRSSGTTYEQYF

v_gene: TRBV13
j_gene: TRBJ1-2
abundance: -
d_gene: -
CDR3nt: TGTGCCAGCAGCTTAGGTCAGGGGCTTAACTATGGCTACACCTTC
CDR3aa: CASSLGQGLNYGYTF

v_gene: TRBV4-1
j_gene: TRBJ2-6
abundance: -
d_gene: -
CDR3nt: TGCGCCAGCAGCCAAGATCGGCAGGCTTACTCTGGGGCCAACGTCCTGACTTTC
CDR3aa: CASSQDRQAYSGANVLTF

v_gene: TRBV11-2
j_gene: TRBJ1-1
abundance: -
d_gene: -
CDR3nt: TGTGCCAGCAGCTTTGGCCGTAACACTGAAGCTTTCTTT
CDR3aa: CASSFGRNTEAFF

v_gene: TRBV7-9
j_gene: TRBJ1-1
abundance: -
d_gene: -
CDR3nt: TGTGCCAGCAGTTTTTCTCCCCCTGAAGCTTTCTTT
CDR3aa: CASSFSPPEAFF

v_gene: TRBV29-1
j_gene: TRBJ1-1
abundance: -
d_gene: -
CDR3nt: TGCAGCGTTGAATGGGGAGGGGTGGGCACTGAAGCTTTCTTT
CDR3aa: CSVEWGGVGTEAFF

v_gene: TRBV5-8
j_gene: TRBJ2-5
abundance: -
d_gene: TRBD1
CDR3nt: TGTGCCAGCAGCCTAGGGACAGGGGCTCAACAAGAGACCCAGTACTTC
CDR3aa: CASSLGTGAQQETQYF

v_gene: TRBV18
j_gene: TRBJ2-7
abundance: -
d_gene: -
CDR3nt: TGTGCCAGCTCCACGACGGGGGCCTACGAGCAGTACTTC
CDR3aa: CASSTTGAYEQYF

v_gene: TRBV7-9
j_gene: TRBJ2-1
abundance: -
d_gene: -
CDR3nt: TGTGCCAGCAGCCAGGGTATCTACAATGAGCAGTTCTTC
CDR3aa: CASSQGIYNEQFF

v_gene: TRBV7-9
j_gene: TRBJ1-1
abundance: few
d_gene: TRBD1
CDR3nt: TGTGCCAGCAGCCCCTCAGGACAGGGGGCGAACACTGAAGCTTTCTTT
CDR3aa: CASSPSGQGANTEAFF

v_gene: TRBV7-2
j_gene: TRBJ2-5
abundance: -
d_gene: TRBD2
CDR3nt: TGTGCCAGCAGTTTTAGCGGGGGGGGAGAGACCCAGTACTTC
CDR3aa: CASSFSGGGETQYF

v_gene: TRBV18
j_gene: TRBJ1-5
abundance: -
d_gene: -
CDR3nt: TGTGCCAGCTCTGTTGGGGGTACTCAGCCCCAGCATTTT
CDR3aa: CASSVGGTQPQHF

v_gene: TRBV4-3
j_gene: TRBJ1-2
abundance: -
d_gene: TRBD1
CDR3nt: TGCGCCAGCAGCCAAGATCTAAACAGGGGGCAGGGCTACACCTTC
CDR3aa: CASSQDLNRGQGYTF

v_gene: TRBV2
j_gene: TRBJ2-7
abundance: few
d_gene: -
CDR3nt: TGTGCCAGCAGTGGGCCTACCTACGAGCAGTACTTC
CDR3aa: CASSGPTYEQYF

v_gene: TRBV7-8
j_gene: TRBJ2-6
abundance: -
d_gene: -
CDR3nt: TGTGCCAGCAGCTTAGGTGGGGCATTGACCAACGTCCTGACTTTC
CDR3aa: CASSLGGALTNVLTF

v_gene: TRBV5-4
j_gene: TRBJ2-1
abundance: -
d_gene: -
CDR3nt: TGTGCCAGCAGCTTGGCCGCCCGGCCGGGTGAGCAGTTCTTC
CDR3aa: CASSLAARPGEQFF

v_gene: TRBV15
j_gene: TRBJ2-1
abundance: -
d_gene: TRBD2
CDR3nt: TGTGCCACCAGCAGAGATTTGAGCGGGGGGGCATTGGTTGAGCAGTTCTTC
CDR3aa: CATSRDLSGGALVEQFF

v_gene: TRBV7-2
j_gene: TRBJ1-5
abundance: -
d_gene: TRBD1
CDR3nt: TGTGCCAGCAGCTTAAGACAGGGGAGCAATCAGCCCCAGCATTTT
CDR3aa: CASSLRQGSNQPQHF

v_gene: TRBV2
j_gene: TRBJ1-3
abundance: -
d_gene: -
CDR3nt: TGTGCCAGCACCCCAGGAGGGGGACGAGGTGGAAACACCATATATTTT
CDR3aa: CASTPGGGRGGNTIYF

v_gene: TRBV2
j_gene: TRBJ2-7
abundance: -
d_gene: -
CDR3nt: TGTGCCAGCAGTGAACGTCTCGGACCCTACGAGCAGTACTTC
CDR3aa: CASSERLGPYEQYF

v_gene: TRBV19
j_gene: TRBJ2-2
abundance: once
d_gene: -
CDR3nt: TGTGCCAGCCGCCAGAGAGGACAGAGGACCGGGGAGCTGTTTTTT
CDR3aa: CASRQRGQRTGELFF

v_gene: TRBV7-8
j_gene: TRBJ1-1
abundance: -
d_gene: -
CDR3nt: TGTGCCAGCAGCTCTATAGGGGGGGCAGGGAAAGCTTTCTTT
CDR3aa: CASSSIGGAGKAFF

v_gene: TRBV7-9
j_gene: TRBJ2-2
abundance: -
d_gene: -
CDR3nt: TGTGCCAGCAGCTTATCCACCGGGAGAAACACCGGGGAGCTGTTTTTT
CDR3aa: CASSLSTGRNTGELFF

v_gene: TRBV11-3
j_gene: TRBJ2-1
abundance: -
d_gene: TRBD2
CDR3nt: TGTGCCAGCAGCCGTGGGGGAGCGGGAGCGGGTGAGCAGTTCTTC
CDR3aa: CASSRGGAGAGEQFF

v_gene: TRBV4-1
j_gene: TRBJ2-1
abundance: -
d_gene: TRBD2
CDR3nt: TGCGCCAGCAGCCCACTTCCACCCTTAGCGGGAGTTGGCCCATGGGAGCAGTTCTTC
CDR3aa: CASSPLPPLAGVGPWEQFF

v_gene: TRBV7-2
j_gene: TRBJ1-1
abundance: -
d_gene: -
CDR3nt: TGTGCCAGCAGCAAACCGGGACTAAACACTGAAGCTTTCTTT
CDR3aa: CASSKPGLNTEAFF